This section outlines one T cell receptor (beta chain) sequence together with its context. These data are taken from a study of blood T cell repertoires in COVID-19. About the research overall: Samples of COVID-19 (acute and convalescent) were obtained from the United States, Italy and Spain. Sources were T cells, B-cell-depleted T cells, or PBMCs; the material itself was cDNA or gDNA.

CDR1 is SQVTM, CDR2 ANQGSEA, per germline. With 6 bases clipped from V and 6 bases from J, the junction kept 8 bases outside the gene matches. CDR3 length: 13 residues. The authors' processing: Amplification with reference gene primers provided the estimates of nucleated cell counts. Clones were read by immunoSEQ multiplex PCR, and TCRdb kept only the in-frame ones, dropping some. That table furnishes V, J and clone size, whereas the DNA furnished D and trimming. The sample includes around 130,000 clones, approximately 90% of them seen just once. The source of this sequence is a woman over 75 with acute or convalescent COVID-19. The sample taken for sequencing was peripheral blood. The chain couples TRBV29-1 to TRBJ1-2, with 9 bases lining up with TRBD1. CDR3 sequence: CSVAGTGSDGYTF. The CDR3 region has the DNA TGCAGCGTCGCCGGGACAGGGTCGGATGGCTACACCTTC. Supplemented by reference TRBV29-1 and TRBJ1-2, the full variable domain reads SAVISQKPSRDICQRGTSLTIQCQVDSQVTMMFWYRQQPGQSLTLIATANQGSEATYESGFVIDKFPISRPNLTFSTLTVSNMSPEDSSIYLCSVAGTGSDGYTFGSGTRLTVV.